This T cell receptor beta chain was captured by sequencing in a study of blood T cells in healthy people across ages. The CDR3 length is 13 residues. Germline V lookup: CDR1 SGHDT, CDR2 YYEEEE. PCR was performed a second time for roughly 7 to 12 cycles using a sample-barcoded 5' primer and a J-beta primer mix. TCRdb re-called the 5' RACE reads with MiXCR, one entry per CDR3 protein. Found here are 700,000 to 900,000 distinct CDR3 sequences, around half of them singletons; the top ten hold about 42%. The receptor's source is a man older than 75 in good health. J is TRBJ2-5 and V is TRBV5-6; no clear D gene. The J call may be mistaken, given a closer DNA end match to TRBJ2-7. The sequencing input was blood. CDR3: CASSFGRHYEQYF. DNA for the CDR3: TGTGCCAGCAGCTTTGGTCGTCACTACGAGCAGTACTTC.